This T cell receptor (beta chain) was captured in a study of identical twins. The table lists this clonotype with many counts. TCRdb called the 5' RACE reads again in MiXCR, with one record for every CDR3 protein. The sample has 200,000 to 250,000 distinct CDR3 sequences; about an eighth are singletons. These same records also appear under a second study, on yellow fever vaccine responses in identical twins.

This receptor was identified in a woman between 18 and 30 years old in good health. Sample: memory (CD45RO+) T cells sorted from blood.

The CDR3 DNA reads as TGCAGCGTTTCCGGGACAGGGAGCTACGAGCAGTACTTC. This translates into CSVSGTGSYEQYF. V is TRBV29-1 and J is TRBJ2-7; 9 bases fit TRBD1. Looked up from germline, CDR1 is SQVTM and CDR2 is ANQGSEA. Trimming at V came to 5 bases and at J to 3 bases, leaving 5 bases not matched to a gene. The CDR3 spans 13 residues.